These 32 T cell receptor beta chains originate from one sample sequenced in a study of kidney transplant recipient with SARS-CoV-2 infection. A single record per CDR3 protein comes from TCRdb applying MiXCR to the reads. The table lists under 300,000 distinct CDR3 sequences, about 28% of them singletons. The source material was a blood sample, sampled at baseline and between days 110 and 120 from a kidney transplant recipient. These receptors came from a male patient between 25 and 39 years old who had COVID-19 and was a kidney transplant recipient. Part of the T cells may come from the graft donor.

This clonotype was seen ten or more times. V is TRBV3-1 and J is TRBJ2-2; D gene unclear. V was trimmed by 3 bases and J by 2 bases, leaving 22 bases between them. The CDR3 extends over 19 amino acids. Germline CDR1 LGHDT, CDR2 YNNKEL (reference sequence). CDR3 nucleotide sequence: TGTGCCAGCAGCCAGGTCATTACGCGACAACTCATCAACACCGGGGAGCTGTTTTTT. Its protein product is CASSQVITRQLINTGELFF. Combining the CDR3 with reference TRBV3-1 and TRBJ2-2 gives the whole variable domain DTAVSQTPKYLVTQMGNDKSIKCEQNLGHDTMYWYKQDSKKFLKIMFSYNNKELIINETVPNRFSPKSPDKAHLNLHINSLELGDSAVYFCASSQVITRQLINTGELFFGEGSRLTVL.

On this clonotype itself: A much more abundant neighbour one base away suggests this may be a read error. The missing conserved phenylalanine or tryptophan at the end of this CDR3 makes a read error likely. CDR3 DNA sequence: TGTGCCAGCAGCCCCGGGAGGTTGAACACTGAAGCTTTCCTT. Encoded protein: CASSPGRLNTEAFL. The V call is TRBV7-2, the J call TRBJ1-1; no clear D gene. CDR3 length equals 14 residues. Germline CDR1 is SGHTA and CDR2 is FQGNSA. The germline V and J ends were trimmed by 5 bases and 0 bases, with 10 bases remaining between them.

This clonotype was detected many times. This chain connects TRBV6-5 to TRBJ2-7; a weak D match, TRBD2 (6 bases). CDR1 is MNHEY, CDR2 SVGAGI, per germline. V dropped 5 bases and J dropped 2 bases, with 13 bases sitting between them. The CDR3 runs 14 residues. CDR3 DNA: TGTGCCAGCAGTCAGGACGGGGAGGCCTACGAGCAGTACTTC. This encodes CASSQDGEAYEQYF.

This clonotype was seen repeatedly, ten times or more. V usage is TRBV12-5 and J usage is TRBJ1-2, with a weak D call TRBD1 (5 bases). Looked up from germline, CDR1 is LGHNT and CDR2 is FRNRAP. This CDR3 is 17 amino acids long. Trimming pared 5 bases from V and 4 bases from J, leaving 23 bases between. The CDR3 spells CASGVLYLQGKTYGYTF. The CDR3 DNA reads TGTGCTAGTGGTGTGTTGTATTTGCAGGGAAAGACCTATGGCTACACCTTC.

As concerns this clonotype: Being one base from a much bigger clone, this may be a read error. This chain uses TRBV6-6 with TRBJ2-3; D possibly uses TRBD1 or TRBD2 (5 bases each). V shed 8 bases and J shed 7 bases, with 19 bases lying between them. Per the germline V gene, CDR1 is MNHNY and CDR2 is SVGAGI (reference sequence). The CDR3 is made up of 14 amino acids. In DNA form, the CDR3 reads TGTGCCAGCCTCCGGGACGGGGCGGAAAATACGCAGTATTTT. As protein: CASLRDGAENTQYF.

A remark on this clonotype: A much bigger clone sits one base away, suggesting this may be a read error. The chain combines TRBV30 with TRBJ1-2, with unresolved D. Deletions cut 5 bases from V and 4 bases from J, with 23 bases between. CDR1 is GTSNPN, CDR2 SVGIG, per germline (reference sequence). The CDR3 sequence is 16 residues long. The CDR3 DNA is TGTGCCTGGGTGGTTCAGCGTTGTAGAAAGACCTATGGCTACACCTTC. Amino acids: CAWVVQRCRKTYGYTF. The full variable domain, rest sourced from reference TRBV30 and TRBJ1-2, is SQTIHQWPATLVQPVGSPLSLECTVEGTSNPNLYWYRQAAGRGLQLLFYSVGIGQISSEVPQNLSASRPQDRQFILSSKKLLLSDSGFYLCAWVVQRCRKTYGYTFGSGTRLTVV.

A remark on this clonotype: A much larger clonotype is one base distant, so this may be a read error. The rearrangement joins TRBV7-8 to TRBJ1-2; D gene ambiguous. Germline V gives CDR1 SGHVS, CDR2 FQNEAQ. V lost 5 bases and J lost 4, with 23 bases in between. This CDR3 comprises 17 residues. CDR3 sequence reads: CASSPGLFTRKTYGYTF. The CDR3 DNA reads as TGTGCCAGCAGCCCAGGACTGTTTACCCGAAAGACCTATGGCTACACCTTC.

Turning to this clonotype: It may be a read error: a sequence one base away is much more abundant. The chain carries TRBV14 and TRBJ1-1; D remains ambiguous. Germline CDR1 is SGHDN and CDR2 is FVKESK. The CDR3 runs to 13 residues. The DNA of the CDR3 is TGTGCCGGCAGCCGAGGCGTGCGCACTGAAGCTTTCTTT. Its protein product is CAGSRGVRTEAFF.

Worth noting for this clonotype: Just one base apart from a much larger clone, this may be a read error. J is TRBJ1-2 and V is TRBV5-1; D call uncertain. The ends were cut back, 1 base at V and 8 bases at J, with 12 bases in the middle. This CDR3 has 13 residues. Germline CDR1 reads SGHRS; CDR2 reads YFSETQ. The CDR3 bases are TGCGCCAGCAGCTTGTCTGTCAACGGAGGCTACACCTTC. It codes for CASSLSVNGGYTF.

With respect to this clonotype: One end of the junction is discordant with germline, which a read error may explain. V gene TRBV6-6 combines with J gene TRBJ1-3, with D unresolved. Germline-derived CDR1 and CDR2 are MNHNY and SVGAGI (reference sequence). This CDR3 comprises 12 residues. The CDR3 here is CASSLAGTTIYF. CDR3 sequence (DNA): TGTGCCAGCAGCCTGGCCGGAACCACCATATATTTT.

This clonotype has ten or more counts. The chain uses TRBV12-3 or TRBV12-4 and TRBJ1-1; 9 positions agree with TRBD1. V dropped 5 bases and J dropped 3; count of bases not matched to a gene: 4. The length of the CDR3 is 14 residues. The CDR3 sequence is CASSVRTGDTEAFF. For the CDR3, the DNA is TGTGCCAGCAGTGTCCGGACAGGGGACACTGAAGCTTTCTTT.

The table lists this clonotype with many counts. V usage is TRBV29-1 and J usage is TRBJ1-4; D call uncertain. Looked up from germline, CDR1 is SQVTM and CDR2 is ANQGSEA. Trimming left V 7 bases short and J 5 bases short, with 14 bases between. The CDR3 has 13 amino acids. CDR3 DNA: TGCAGCGGGTCCCTGACGGGCAATGAAAAACTGTTTTTT. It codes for CSGSLTGNEKLFF.

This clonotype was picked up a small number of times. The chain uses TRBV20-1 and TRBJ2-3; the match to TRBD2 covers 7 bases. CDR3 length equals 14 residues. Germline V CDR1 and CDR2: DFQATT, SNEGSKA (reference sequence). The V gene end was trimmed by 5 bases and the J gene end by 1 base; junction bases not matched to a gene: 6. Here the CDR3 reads CSAHGGLGTDTQYF. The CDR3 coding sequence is TGCAGTGCTCACGGAGGACTAGGCACAGATACGCAGTATTTT.

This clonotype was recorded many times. CDR3 amino acids: CAIITPHGYTF. The CDR3 DNA reads TGTGCCATCATAACCCCGCATGGCTACACCTTC. The chain recombines TRBV10-3 with TRBJ1-2; D is unresolved. The V end was cut by 7 bases, the J end by 6 bases, with 9 bases between. Germline-derived CDR1 and CDR2 are ENHRY and SYGVKD. The CDR3 totals 11 residues.

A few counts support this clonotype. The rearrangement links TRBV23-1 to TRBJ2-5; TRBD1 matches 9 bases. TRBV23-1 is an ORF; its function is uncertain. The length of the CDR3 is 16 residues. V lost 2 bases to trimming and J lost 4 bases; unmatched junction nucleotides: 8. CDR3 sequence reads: CASSQIYRGRRETQYF. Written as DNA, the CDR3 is TGCGCCAGCAGTCAAATTTACAGGGGGCGTCGAGAGACCCAGTACTTC.

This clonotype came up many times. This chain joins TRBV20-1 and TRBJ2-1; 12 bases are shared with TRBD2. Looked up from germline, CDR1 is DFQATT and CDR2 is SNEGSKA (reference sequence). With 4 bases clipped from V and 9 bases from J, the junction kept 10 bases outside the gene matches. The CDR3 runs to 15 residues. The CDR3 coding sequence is TGCAGTGCTACAACTACTAGCGGGAGGATCGGTGAGCAGTTCTTC. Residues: CSATTTSGRIGEQFF.

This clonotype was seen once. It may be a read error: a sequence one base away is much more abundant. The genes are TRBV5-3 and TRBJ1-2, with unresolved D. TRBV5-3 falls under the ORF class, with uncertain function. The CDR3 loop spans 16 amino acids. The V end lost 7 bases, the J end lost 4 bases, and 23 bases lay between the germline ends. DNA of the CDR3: TGTGCCAGAGGCAGCGGAGTGGCGAGAAAGACCTATGGCTACACCTTC. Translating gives CARGSGVARKTYGYTF.

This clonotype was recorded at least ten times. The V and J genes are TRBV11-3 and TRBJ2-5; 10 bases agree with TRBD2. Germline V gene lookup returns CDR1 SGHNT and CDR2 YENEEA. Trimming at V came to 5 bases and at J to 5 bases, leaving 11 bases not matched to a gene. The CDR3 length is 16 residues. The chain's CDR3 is CASSPGTSAPGETQYF. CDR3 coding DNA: TGTGCCAGCAGCCCCGGGACTAGCGCGCCGGGGGAGACCCAGTACTTC.

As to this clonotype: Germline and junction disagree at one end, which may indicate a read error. CDR3 DNA sequence: TGTACCAGCAGGGAACTAGCGGGAGGTTACTACAATGAGCAGTTCTTC. Protein sequence: CTSRELAGGYYNEQFF. V and J are TRBV28 and TRBJ2-1, with TRBD2 matching over 12 bases. The CDR3 runs to 16 residues. The V gene's germline CDR1 is MDHEN and CDR2 SYDVKM.

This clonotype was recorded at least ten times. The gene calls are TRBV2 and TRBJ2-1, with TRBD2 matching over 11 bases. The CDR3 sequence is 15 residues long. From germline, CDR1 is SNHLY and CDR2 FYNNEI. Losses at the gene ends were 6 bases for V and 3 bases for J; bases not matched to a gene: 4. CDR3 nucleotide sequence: TGTGCCAGCAGCAGTGGACTAGCGGGCTACAATGAGCAGTTCTTC. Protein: CASSSGLAGYNEQFF.

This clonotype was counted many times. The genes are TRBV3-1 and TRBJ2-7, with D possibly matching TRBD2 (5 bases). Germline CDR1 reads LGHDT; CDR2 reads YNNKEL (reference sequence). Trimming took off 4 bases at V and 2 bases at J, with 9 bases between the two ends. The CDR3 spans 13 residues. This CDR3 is CASSRQRTYEQYF. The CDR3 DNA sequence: TGTGCCAGCAGCCGGCAGCGGACCTACGAGCAGTACTTC.

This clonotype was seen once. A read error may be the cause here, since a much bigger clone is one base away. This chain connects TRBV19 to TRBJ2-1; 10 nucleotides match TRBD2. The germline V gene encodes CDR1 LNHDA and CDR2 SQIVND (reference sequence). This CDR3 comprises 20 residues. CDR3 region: CASSLGRGLAYQSSYNEQLF. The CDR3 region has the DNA TGTGCCAGTAGCCTTGGTAGGGGACTAGCGTATCAAAGCTCCTACAATGAGCAGCTCTTC.

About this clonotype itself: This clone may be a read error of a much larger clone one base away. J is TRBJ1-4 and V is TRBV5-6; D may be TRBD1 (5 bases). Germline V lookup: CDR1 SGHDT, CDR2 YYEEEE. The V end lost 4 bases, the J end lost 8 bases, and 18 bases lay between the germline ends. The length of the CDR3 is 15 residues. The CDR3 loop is CASSLQDIVYEKLFF. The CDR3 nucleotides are TGTGCCAGCAGCCTCCAGGACATTGTGTACGAAAAACTGTTTTTT.

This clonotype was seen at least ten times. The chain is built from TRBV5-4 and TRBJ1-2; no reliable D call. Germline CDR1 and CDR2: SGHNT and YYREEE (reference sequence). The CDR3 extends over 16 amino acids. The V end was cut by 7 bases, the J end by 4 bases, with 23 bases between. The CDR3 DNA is TGTGCCAGCTATACAATCGTACCAGGAAAGACCTATGGCTACACCTTC. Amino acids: CASYTIVPGKTYGYTF.

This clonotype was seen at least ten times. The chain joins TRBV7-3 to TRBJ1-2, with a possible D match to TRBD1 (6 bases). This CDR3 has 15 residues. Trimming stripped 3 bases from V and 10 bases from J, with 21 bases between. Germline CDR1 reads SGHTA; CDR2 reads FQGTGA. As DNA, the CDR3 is TGTGCCAGCAGCTTGTCTTCGGGGGGCGGGGCAAACTACACCTTC. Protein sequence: CASSLSSGGGANYTF.

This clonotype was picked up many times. In nucleotides, the CDR3 is TGTGCCAGCAGCTGGAAAATTAAGGCTGGAAAGACCTATGGCTACACCTTC. This sequence encodes CASSWKIKAGKTYGYTF. This chain joins TRBV11-1 and TRBJ1-2; D gene uncertain. The CDR3 is 17 residues long. V was trimmed by 4 bases and J by 4 bases, leaving 22 bases between them. The germline V gene encodes CDR1 SGHAT and CDR2 FQDESV (reference sequence).

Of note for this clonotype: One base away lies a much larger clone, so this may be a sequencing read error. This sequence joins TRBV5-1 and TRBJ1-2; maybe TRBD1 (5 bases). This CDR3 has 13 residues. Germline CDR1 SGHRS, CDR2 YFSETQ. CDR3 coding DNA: TGCACCAGCAGCATTGGGGGTCGGCCGAGCTACACCTTC. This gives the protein CTSSIGGRPSYTF.

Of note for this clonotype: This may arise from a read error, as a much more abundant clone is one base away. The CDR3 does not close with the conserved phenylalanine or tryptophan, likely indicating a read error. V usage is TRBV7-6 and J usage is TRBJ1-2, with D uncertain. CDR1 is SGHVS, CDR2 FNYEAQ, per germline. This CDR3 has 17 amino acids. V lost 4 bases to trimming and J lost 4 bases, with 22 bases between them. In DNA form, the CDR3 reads TGTGCCAGCAGCTATCGGTATGAATCTCGAAAGACCTATGGCTACACCCTC. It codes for CASSYRYESRKTYGYTL.

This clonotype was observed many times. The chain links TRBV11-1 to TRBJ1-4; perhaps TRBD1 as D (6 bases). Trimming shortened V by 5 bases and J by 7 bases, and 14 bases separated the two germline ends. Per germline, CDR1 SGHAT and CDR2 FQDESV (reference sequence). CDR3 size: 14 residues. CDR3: CASSPNRVAEKLFF. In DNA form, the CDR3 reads TGTGCCAGCAGCCCGAACAGGGTTGCTGAAAAACTGTTTTTT.

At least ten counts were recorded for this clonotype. The DNA of the CDR3 is TGTGCCTGGAGCCCCTCAGGGAGAGAGCAGTACTTC. Residues: CAWSPSGREQYF. This chain connects TRBV30 to TRBJ2-7, with D tentatively TRBD1 or TRBD2 (5 bases each). This CDR3 is 12 amino acids long. Germline assignment: CDR1 GTSNPN and CDR2 SVGIG (reference sequence). Between the trimmed V and J ends, which lost 3 bases and 7 bases, there was a span of 13 bases.

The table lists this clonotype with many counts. The DNA of the CDR3 is TGTGCCACCAGTGACACGACTGGGACAGCCACCCGTGCCCAAGAGACCCAGTACTTC. It encodes CATSDTTGTATRAQETQYF. V usage is TRBV24-1 and J usage is TRBJ2-5; 7 positions match TRBD1. Trimming at V came to 4 bases and at J to 1 base, leaving 17 bases not matched to a gene. This CDR3 spans 19 amino acids. Germline CDR1 is KGHDR and CDR2 is SFDVKD.

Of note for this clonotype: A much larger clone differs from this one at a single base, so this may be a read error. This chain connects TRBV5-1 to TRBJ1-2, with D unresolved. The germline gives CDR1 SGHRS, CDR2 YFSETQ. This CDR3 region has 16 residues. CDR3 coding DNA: TGCGACAGCTCCAACGAATCGGTTCGAAAGACCTATGGCTACACCTTC. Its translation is CDSSNESVRKTYGYTF.